This TCR beta chain was identified in a study of CD8 T cells in ankylosing spondylitis. General study findings and limits: Apparently characteristic of ankylosing spondylitis blood was a TCR beta motif (eight highly homologous variants). Disease-associated clones were reportedly significantly overrepresented in matched ankylosing spondylitis synovial fluid.

Regarding this clonotype: The antigen is undetermined.

Germline loops: CDR1 MNHNS, CDR2 SASEGT. V lost 0 bases and J lost 0, with 11 bases in between. The CDR3 consists of 16 residues. From the 5' RACE reads, TCRdb called clonotypes with MiXCR, one entry per CDR3 protein. The sample shows approximately 200,000 distinct CDR3 sequences, around 13% of them seen only once. The source material was blood, either unsorted or a sorted T cell fraction (not recorded which). The sequence derives from a male donor with ankylosing spondylitis or in good health (not recorded which). The J gene is TRBJ1-2, the V gene TRBV6-1, with unresolved D. This chain's CDR3 is CASSEAFTAANYGYTF. DNA of the CDR3: TGTGCCAGCAGTGAAGCGTTCACAGCAGCTAACTATGGCTACACCTTC.